Each of the 13 T cell receptor beta chains below was sequenced from the same sample in a study of tumor-infiltrating lymphocytes in primary liver carcinoma. A constant-region primer primed TCR beta cDNA synthesis from around 500 ng of total RNA. Construction of TCR beta libraries relied on three successive nested multiplex PCR rounds employing slightly modified ARM-PCR. The study ran its first two PCR rounds for approximately 10 cycles each, using TRBV1-TRBV30 forward primers and a C-beta reverse primer. TCRdb analysed the multiplex PCR reads with MiXCR anew, one entry per CDR3 protein. The sample includes 300,000 to 350,000 distinct CDR3 sequences, about 61% of them seen just once. The blood RNA (from unsorted whole blood) was obtained, and germline DNA was also extracted. The material sequenced was peripheral blood. The receptors derive from a man between 40 and 49 years old with primary liver carcinoma and hepatitis B virus infection.

As for this clonotype: At one of its ends the junction is not consistent with the germline gene, which may arise from a read error. The V gene is TRBV11-2, the J gene TRBJ2-7; D may be TRBD1 or TRBD2 (5 bases each). This CDR3 is 12 amino acids long. The germline gives CDR1 SGHAT, CDR2 FQNNGV. The CDR3 DNA reads TGTACCAGCAGCTTAGATTTGGGGGAGCGGTACTTC. It translates to CTSSLDLGERYF.

There are many counts of this clonotype. The V and J genes are TRBV4-3 and TRBJ2-1; no reliable D call. The CDR3 is 15 amino acids. With 5 bases removed from V and 0 bases from J, the gap between germline ends came to 11 bases. Germline V gene lookup returns CDR1 LGHNA and CDR2 YSLEER. CDR3 residues: CASSELTSSYNEQFF. In DNA, the CDR3 is TGCGCCAGCAGCGAACTTACGAGCTCCTACAATGAGCAGTTCTTC.

This clonotype was observed once. J is TRBJ1-2 and V is TRBV5-6, with D uncertain. Germline V lookup: CDR1 SGHDT, CDR2 YYEEEE. Trimming left V 1 base short and J 1 base short, with 5 bases between. CDR3 size: 13 residues. The DNA of the CDR3 is TGTGCCAGCAGCTTGTCTGGTAACTATGGCTACACCTTC. This gives the protein CASSLSGNYGYTF. The full variable domain, rest sourced from reference TRBV5-6 and TRBJ1-2, is DAGVTQSPTHLIKTRGQQVTLRCSPKSGHDTVSWYQQALGQGPQFIFQYYEEEERQRGNFPDRFSGHQFPNYSSELNVNALLLGDSALYLCASSLSGNYGYTFGSGTRLTVV.

J is TRBJ1-1 and V is TRBV29-1, with D perhaps matching TRBD1 (6 bases). The CDR3 consists of 13 residues. Trimming cost V 8 bases and J 0 bases, with 13 bases left between them. Germline V gene lookup returns CDR1 SQVTM and CDR2 ANQGSEA. The CDR3 sequence: CSLGHGMNTEAFF. The CDR3, as DNA: TGCAGCCTGGGACATGGGATGAACACTGAAGCTTTCTTT.

With respect to this clonotype: A read error may explain this, as a much larger clone is one base away. This chain joins TRBV6-1 and TRBJ2-1, with D unclear. V was clipped by 0 bases and J by 10 bases, with 16 bases between them. The CDR3 covers 15 residues. The V gene's germline CDR1 is MNHNS and CDR2 SASEGT. CDR3 nucleotides: TGTGCCAGCAGTGAAGCTGGCATCTCAGTTCAAGAGCAGTTCTTC. Protein: CASSEAGISVQEQFF.

This clonotype was seen more than once but under ten times. This chain connects TRBV28 to TRBJ2-3; 7 bases fit TRBD2. Trimming took 4 bases from V and 3 from J; bases not matched to a gene: 4. Per germline, CDR1 MDHEN and CDR2 SYDVKM. The CDR3 has 14 amino acids. CDR3 DNA sequence: TGTGCCAGCAGTTCGGGGGGTTCTACAGATACGCAGTATTTT. This sequence encodes CASSSGGSTDTQYF.

This clonotype was seen a few times. This rearrangement joins TRBV6-5 to TRBJ2-5; TRBD1 aligns across 10 bases. Germline V gene data show CDR1 as MNHEY and CDR2 as SVGAGI. Trimming cost V 8 bases and J 5 bases; bases outside gene matches: 8. The CDR3 is 14 residues long. CDR3 in DNA: TGTGCCAGCGGTCGGGACAGGGGAAGGGAGACCCAGTACTTC. Translation gives CASGRDRGRETQYF.

With respect to this clonotype: Germline and junction disagree at one end, which may indicate a read error. J is TRBJ1-2 and V is TRBV11-1, with 8 bases that match TRBD1. Germline CDR1 SGHAT, CDR2 FQDESV (reference sequence). The CDR3 covers 15 residues. The CDR3 is CASSLSSYRGYGYTF. As DNA, the CDR3 is TGTGCCAGTAGCTTATCTTCGTACAGGGGGTATGGCTACACCTTC.

CDR3 sequence reads: CASSLRGALNEQYF. The CDR3 DNA reads TGTGCCAGCAGTTTGCGGGGGGCGCTTAATGAGCAGTACTTC. The rearrangement links TRBV12-3 or TRBV12-4 to TRBJ2-5; 8 bases are shared with TRBD2. CDR3 size: 14 residues. After removal of 3 bases from V and 11 bases from J, the junction contained 11 bases not matched to a gene.

In its sample, this clonotype was seen a few times. This may be a read error, as it is one base from a much larger clone. The chain recombines TRBV5-4 with TRBJ2-1; D is ambiguous. CDR3 length equals 12 residues. Germline V gives CDR1 SGHNT, CDR2 YYREEE (reference sequence). The CDR3 reads CANSLFANEQFF. The DNA of the CDR3 is TGTGCCAACAGCTTGTTCGCTAATGAGCAGTTCTTC.

This chain joins TRBV28 and TRBJ1-2, with 7 bases that match TRBD1. Germline V CDR1 and CDR2: MDHEN, SYDVKM. The CDR3 spans 14 residues. J was trimmed by 7 bases and V by 2 bases; bases with no gene match: 7. CDR3 residues: CASSLPAGGGGYTF. The DNA of the CDR3 is TGTGCCAGCAGTTTACCGGCAGGGGGAGGTGGCTACACCTTC.

Notes on this clonotype: A read error may produce the germline difference seen at one junction end. The J gene is TRBJ1-2, the V gene TRBV6-1; D is perhaps TRBD1 (5 bases). This CDR3 is built from 14 residues. From germline, CDR1 is MNHNS and CDR2 SASEGT. CDR3: CAGSDETAYYGYTF. The CDR3 DNA reads TGTGCCGGCAGTGACGAGACAGCGTACTATGGCTACACCTTC.

The gene calls are TRBV6-5 and TRBJ1-2, with a possible D match to TRBD1 (5 bases). Germline CDR1 reads MNHEY; CDR2 reads SVGAGI. The V and J ends lost 2 bases and 14 bases respectively, with 24 bases between them. The CDR3 has 15 residues. The CDR3 spells CASSYSTDTSYGRTF. The CDR3 DNA reads as TGTGCCAGCAGTTACAGTACGGACACTTCGTATGGCAGGACCTTC.